These T cell receptor beta chains were read from a single sample in a study of shared clonotypes between healthy human individuals. Some clones are missing from TCRdb's copy, which holds only in-frame ones; the method was immunoSEQ multiplex PCR. This table has about 2.4 million clones, 90% to 95% appearing once. Sequencing was carried out using naive CD4+ T cells from PBMCs. Receptor source: a man younger than 35 in good health. Some clones in this sample may be carry-over from other donors' samples. Both conserved end residues are part of each CDR3. D genes are given only for firm matches. Size values are once, few and many counts, or a class for expanded clones, and some rows have none.

TRBD1,TRBV11-1,16,TRBJ2-5,-,TGTGCCAGCAGCTACGAGGGACAGGGGGCGAGGGAGACCCAGTACTTC,CASSYEGQGARETQYF
-,TRBV5-1,14,TRBJ1-4,-,TGCGCCAGCAGCTTGGGTACAACTAATGAAAAACTGTTTTTT,CASSLGTTNEKLFF
-,TRBV28,11,TRBJ1-2,-,TGTGCCAGCAGTACCAGTAGGGGCTACACCTTC,CASSTSRGYTF
-,TRBV4-1,15,TRBJ1-5,-,TGCGCCAGCAGCCAAGCAGGGTATAGCAATCAGCCCCAGCATTTT,CASSQAGYSNQPQHF
-,TRBV11-3,15,TRBJ2-1,-,TGTGCCAGCAGCTTGGTTGGGGTAGCGGACAATGAGCAGTTCTTC,CASSLVGVADNEQFF
TRBD2,TRBV11-3,16,TRBJ2-1,-,TGTGCCAGCAGCTCAGGAACTAGCGGAGTCTACAATGAGCAGTTCTTC,CASSSGTSGVYNEQFF
TRBD1,TRBV6-1,13,TRBJ1-2,-,TGTGCCAGCAGTAGACAGGGGGACTATGGCTACACCTTC,CASSRQGDYGYTF
-,TRBV6-5,15,TRBJ2-1,-,TGTGCCAGCAGTTATGGGGGTCCCACCTACAATGAGCAGTTCTTC,CASSYGGPTYNEQFF
TRBD1,TRBV30,15,TRBJ1-6,-,TGTGCCTGGAGTGTACAGGGGGCCTCTAATTCACCCCTCCACTTT,CAWSVQGASNSPLHF
-,TRBV9,14,TRBJ1-3,-,TGTGCCAGCAGCGCGACATACTCTGGAAACACCATATATTTT,CASSATYSGNTIYF
-,TRBV10-1,14,TRBJ1-6,-,TGCGCCAGCAGAGGGGACCGCCGAAATTCACCCCTCCACTTT,CASRGDRRNSPLHF
-,TRBV5-1,15,TRBJ1-1,-,TGCGCCAGCAGCTTATTGGCAGCGGGGAACACTGAAGCTTTCTTT,CASSLLAAGNTEAFF
-,TRBV7-9,12,TRBJ1-2,-,TGTGCCAGCAGCCCGGGGGGCGGCGGCTACACCTTC,CASSPGGGGYTF
-,TRBV7-8,16,TRBJ2-7,-,TGTGCCAGCAGCTTAGAATCAGTTCTAGGTTCCTACGAGCAGTACTTC,CASSLESVLGSYEQYF
-,TRBV28,15,TRBJ2-1,-,TGTGCCAGCAGTTTAGGGGGGATGGTCTACAATGAGCAGTTCTTC,CASSLGGMVYNEQFF
TRBD1,TRBV28,16,TRBJ1-4,-,TGTGCCAGCAGTCTCCCGGGACAGGGGGGAAATGAAAAACTGTTTTTT,CASSLPGQGGNEKLFF
-,TRBV7-2,15,TRBJ2-3,-,TGTGCCAGCAGCTTAAACGCGGCGGGGACAGATACGCAGTATTTT,CASSLNAAGTDTQYF
-,TRBV6-6,16,TRBJ1-5,-,TGTGCCAGCAGTTACTCACCAGGAGGTGTCAATCAGCCCCAGCATTTT,CASSYSPGGVNQPQHF
-,TRBV6-4,14,TRBJ2-6,-,TGTGCCAGCAGTGAAGGGTCTGGGGCCAACGTCCTGACTTTC,CASSEGSGANVLTF
-,TRBV4-2,15,TRBJ2-3,-,TGTGCCAGCAGCCAAGACGGTGCGAGCACAGATACGCAGTATTTT,CASSQDGASTDTQYF
-,TRBV21-1,13,TRBJ1-5,few,TGTGCCCCCGACCGTCTACCTTGGCAGCCCCAGCATTTT,CAPDRLPWQPQHF
TRBD1,TRBV28,15,TRBJ1-2,-,TGTGCCAGCAGCCAAGGACAGGGGAACTACTATGGCTACACCTTC,CASSQGQGNYYGYTF
-,TRBV29-1,13,TRBJ1-1,-,TGCAGCATGTCCTCGGGGTTCGACACTGAAGCTTTCTTT,CSMSSGFDTEAFF
TRBD2,TRBV10-1,18,TRBJ2-3,-,TGCGCCAGCAGTGAGGGCTTACGCGCTAGCGGGGGCACAGATACGCAGTATTTT,CASSEGLRASGGTDTQYF
-,TRBV28,15,TRBJ2-7,-,TGTGCCAGCAGTTTGGTCCAGGCAGGGGAATACGAGCAGTACTTC,CASSLVQAGEYEQYF
TRBD1,TRBV15,18,TRBJ2-2,-,TGTGCCACCAGCAGAGATCGCCAAGGACAGGGAAGGACCGGGGAGCTGTTTTTT,CATSRDRQGQGRTGELFF
-,TRBV4-1,17,TRBJ2-3,-,TGCGCCAGCAGCCCCTTAGGACGGGGAGGTGGCACAGATACGCAGTATTTT,CASSPLGRGGGTDTQYF
TRBD1,TRBV5-1,15,TRBJ2-7,-,TGCGCCAGCGGGGGGACAGGGGGTGAAGCCTACGAGCAGTACTTC,CASGGTGGEAYEQYF
-,TRBV7-8,13,TRBJ2-5,-,TGTGCCAGCAGCTTAAGGGCGGGTCCTGACCAGTACTTC,CASSLRAGPDQYF
-,TRBV19,14,TRBJ2-7,-,TGTGCCAGTAGTGTGGGACGGGGACTGTACGAGCAGTACTTC,CASSVGRGLYEQYF
-,TRBV27,15,TRBJ2-2,-,TGTGCCAGCAGTAACCCCGGGACACACACCGGGGAGCTGTTTTTT,CASSNPGTHTGELFF
-,TRBV7-9,14,TRBJ2-2,-,TGTGCCAGCAGCCCGACTCCCGTGCCCGGGGAGCTGTTTTTT,CASSPTPVPGELFF
-,TRBV29-1,12,TRBJ1-1,-,TGCAGCGTAAGACTCATGAACACTGAAGCTTTCTTT,CSVRLMNTEAFF
-,TRBV5-1,15,TRBJ2-3,-,TGCGCCAGCAGCTTGGGGGCGGGTCGCACAGATACGCAGTATTTT,CASSLGAGRTDTQYF
-,TRBV29-1,12,TRBJ1-5,once,TGCAGCGTCAGAGGGGGGAATCAGCCCCAGCATTTT,CSVRGGNQPQHF
-,TRBV9,12,TRBJ2-7,-,TGTGCCAGCAGCCCGGGACCGTACGAGCAGTACTTC,CASSPGPYEQYF
-,TRBV28,12,TRBJ2-5,-,TGTGCCAGCAGCTTCTTGGGGGAGACCCAGTACTTC,CASSFLGETQYF
-,TRBV27,15,TRBJ1-5,few,TGTGCCAGCAGTCCTACCCTCGGATCCGTACAGCCCCAGCATTTT,CASSPTLGSVQPQHF
-,TRBV15,14,TRBJ2-7,-,TGTGCCACCAGAAGAGGCCGGGACTCCTACGAGCAGTACTTC,CATRRGRDSYEQYF
TRBD1,TRBV11-2,16,TRBJ2-2,-,TGTGCCAGCAGCGAGGACAGGGGGCGAGGACGCGGGGAGCTGTTTTTT,CASSEDRGRGRGELFF
-,TRBV6-5,12,TRBJ1-2,-,TGTGCCAGCAGTTACAGGGACGGAGGCTACACCTTC,CASSYRDGGYTF
-,TRBV5-5,13,TRBJ1-1,-,TGTGCCAGCAGCTTAGTCCCACAATCCAAAGCTTTCTTT,CASSLVPQSKAFF
TRBD1,TRBV6-1,13,TRBJ2-3,-,TGTGCCAGCAGTGAAACAGGGGCAGATACGCAGTATTTT,CASSETGADTQYF
-,TRBV7-2,14,TRBJ2-3,-,TGTGCCAGCAGCTTAGATTTGCGGTCAGATACGCAGTATTTT,CASSLDLRSDTQYF
TRBD1,TRBV5-8,15,TRBJ1-2,-,TGTGCCAGCAGCCTCACTTCCGGGACAGGGAGCGGCTACACCTTC,CASSLTSGTGSGYTF